The table lists the clone carrying this T cell receptor beta chain with many counts. The entry originates in a study of T cells in Graves' hyperthyroidism and ophthalmopathy. In the study overall: Peripheral blood was collected at initial diagnosis, before any treatment.

V was pared by 3 bases and J by 0 bases, with 8 bases between. The CDR3 totals 14 residues. Amplification of TCR beta CDR3 regions was performed using RNA transcripts as template. Carried out on the TCR CDR3, a first-round RT-PCR used the HTBI primer set. Using its own MiXCR run on the multiplex PCR reads, TCRdb lists one record per CDR3 protein. The table lists approximately 610,000 distinct CDR3 sequences, about 15% of them singletons. The chain combines TRBV12-3 or TRBV12-4 with TRBJ1-1; D not certain. The sequence came from a woman in her thirties or forties with Graves' ophthalmopathy. The specimen was blood. The CDR3 region has the DNA TGTGCCAGCAGTTTTTGGCAGATGAACACTGAAGCTTTCTTT. Its translation is CASSFWQMNTEAFF.